The 2 T cell receptor beta chains listed next were all sequenced from one sample in a study of radiotherapy plus CTLA-4 blockade in lung cancer. The data were produced by immunoSEQ multiplex PCR, yet TCRdb's version contains in-frame clones alone and is incomplete. The sample records some 15,000 clones, around 72% being singletons. Sequences were derived from peripheral blood, sampled from a patient treated with radiotherapy plus ipilimumab. The receptors shown here come from a human donor with non-small cell lung cancer whose response to radiotherapy plus ipilimumab could not be evaluated.

In this sample, this clone turned up a few times. This chain links TRBV10-1 with TRBJ1-4, with TRBD1 matching 8 bases. This CDR3 is 16 amino acids long. The junction had 6 bases not matched to a gene; V was cut back by 6 bases and J by 0 bases. CDR1 is WNHNN, CDR2 SYGVQD, per germline (reference sequence). For the CDR3, the DNA is TGCGCCAGCAGGGGACAGGACGGGGCAACTAATGAAAAACTGTTTTTT. It encodes CASRGQDGATNEKLFF.

The chain has TRBV10-3 and TRBJ1-6; tentatively, D is TRBD1 (5 bases). CDR3 size: 15 residues. V was clipped by 3 bases and J by 5 bases, with 11 bases between them. Germline loops: CDR1 ENHRY, CDR2 SYGVKD. CDR3 coding DNA: TGTGCCATCAGTGACAGGGCGAAAAATAATTCACCCCTCCACTTT. This encodes CAISDRAKNNSPLHF.